This T cell receptor (beta chain) was recorded in a study of shared clonotypes between healthy human individuals. The V and J ends lost 1 base and 6 bases, in that order; junction bases with no gene match: 9. In germline, CDR1 is SEHNR, CDR2 FQNEAQ (reference sequence). The CDR3 is 16 amino acids. Repertoires were generated with immunoSEQ multiplex PCR, while TCRdb's copy carries only in-frame clones and drops some. The top ten clones hold 0.13% to 0.15% of a sample with approximately 2.5 million clones, approximately 94% of them seen once. The CD4+ fraction was divided into a CD45RA+ naive subset and a CD45RA-negative memory subset.

The origin of this receptor is a man younger than 30 in good health. The V call is TRBV7-9, the J call TRBJ2-1; 7 bases are shared with TRBD2. The sequenced sample was naive CD4+ T cells sorted from blood. Sample subset: CD45RA+ positively selected. CDR3 nucleotide sequence: TGTGCCAGCAGCTTAGGGGCGGGAGCTCCCTTCAATGAGCAGTTCTTC. It specifies CASSLGAGAPFNEQFF.